This T cell receptor beta chain stems from a study of OX40 agonist ivuxolimab in advanced cancers. Across the whole study: From about 23 to 85 years was the age range, with a mean of around 60 years, and nearly 85% were male.

The CDR3 sequence is 15 residues long. V was clipped by 6 bases and J by 0 bases, with 12 bases between them. In germline, CDR1 is MNHEY, CDR2 SMNVEV (reference sequence). The investigators sampled blood at baseline, at cycle 4 day 1, and at cycle 7 day 1. The data were produced by immunoSEQ multiplex PCR, yet TCRdb's version contains in-frame clones alone and is incomplete. The sample yields 15,000 or so clones, roughly 79% seen once. The source is an adult with an advanced solid tumor such as melanoma, head and neck, liver or kidney cancer. Sample: CD4+ or CD8+ T cells sorted from blood, taken in a trial of the OX40 agonist ivuxolimab. V usage is TRBV27 and J usage is TRBJ1-3; unclear D gene. CDR3 amino acids: CASSVGPISGNTIYF. In nucleotides, the CDR3 is TGTGCCAGCAGCGTCGGACCCATCTCTGGAAACACCATATATTTT.